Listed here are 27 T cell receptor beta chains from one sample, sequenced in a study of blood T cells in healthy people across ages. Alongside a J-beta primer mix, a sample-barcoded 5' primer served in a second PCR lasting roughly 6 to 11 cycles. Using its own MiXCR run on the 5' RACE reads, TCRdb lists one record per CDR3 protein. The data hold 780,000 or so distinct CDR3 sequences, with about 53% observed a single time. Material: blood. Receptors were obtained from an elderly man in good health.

The CDR3 is CASSNQGYQPQHF. The CDR3 DNA sequence: TGTGCCAGCAGTAATCAGGGTTATCAGCCCCAGCATTTT. The chain joins TRBV12-3 or TRBV12-4 to TRBJ1-5, with TRBD1 as a possible D gene (5 bases). V gave up 5 bases and J gave up 5 bases, with 10 bases separating them. The CDR3 contains 13 residues.

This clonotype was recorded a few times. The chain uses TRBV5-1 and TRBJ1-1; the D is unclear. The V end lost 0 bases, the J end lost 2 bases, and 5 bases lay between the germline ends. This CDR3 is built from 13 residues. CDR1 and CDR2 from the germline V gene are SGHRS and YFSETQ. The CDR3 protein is CASSLDTNTEAFF. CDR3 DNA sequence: TGCGCCAGCAGCTTGGATACCAACACTGAAGCTTTCTTT.

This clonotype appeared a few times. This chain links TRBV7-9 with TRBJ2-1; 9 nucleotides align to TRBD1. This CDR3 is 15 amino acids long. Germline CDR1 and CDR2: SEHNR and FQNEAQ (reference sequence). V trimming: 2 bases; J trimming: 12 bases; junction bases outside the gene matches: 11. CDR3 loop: CASSLSGQGLHGQFF. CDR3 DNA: TGTGCCAGCAGCTTATCGGGACAGGGTCTCCATGGGCAGTTCTTC. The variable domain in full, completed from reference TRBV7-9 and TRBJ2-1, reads DTGVSQNPRHKITKRGQNVTFRCDPISEHNRLYWYRQTLGQGPEFLTYFQNEAQLEKSRLLSDRFSAERPKGSFSTLEIQRTEQGDSAMYLCASSLSGQGLHGQFFGPGTRLTVL.

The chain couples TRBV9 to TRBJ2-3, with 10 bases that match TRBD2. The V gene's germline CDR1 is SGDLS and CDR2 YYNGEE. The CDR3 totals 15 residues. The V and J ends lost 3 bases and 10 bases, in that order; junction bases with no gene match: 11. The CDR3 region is CASSGAGGSRPSQYF. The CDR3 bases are TGTGCCAGCAGCGGAGCGGGAGGGTCTCGTCCATCGCAGTATTTT. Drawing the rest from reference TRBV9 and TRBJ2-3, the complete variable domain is DSGVTQTPKHLITATGQRVTLRCSPRSGDLSVYWYQQSLDQGLQFLIQYYNGEERAKGNILERFSAQQFPDLHSELNLSSLELGDSALYFCASSGAGGSRPSQYFGPGTRLTVL.

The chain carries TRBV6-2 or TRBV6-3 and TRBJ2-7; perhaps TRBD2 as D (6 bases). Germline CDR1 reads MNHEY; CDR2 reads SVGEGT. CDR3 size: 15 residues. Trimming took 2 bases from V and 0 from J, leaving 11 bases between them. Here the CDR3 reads CASSYGRTGSYEQYF. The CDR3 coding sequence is TGTGCCAGCAGTTACGGGAGGACGGGCTCCTACGAGCAGTACTTC.

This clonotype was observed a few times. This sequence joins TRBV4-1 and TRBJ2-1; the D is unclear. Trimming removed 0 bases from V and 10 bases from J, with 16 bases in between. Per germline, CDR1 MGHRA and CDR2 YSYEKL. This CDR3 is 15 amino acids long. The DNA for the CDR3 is TGCGCCAGCAGCCAAGACGGTCGTGGCTTTCTCGAGCAGTTCTTC. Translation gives CASSQDGRGFLEQFF.

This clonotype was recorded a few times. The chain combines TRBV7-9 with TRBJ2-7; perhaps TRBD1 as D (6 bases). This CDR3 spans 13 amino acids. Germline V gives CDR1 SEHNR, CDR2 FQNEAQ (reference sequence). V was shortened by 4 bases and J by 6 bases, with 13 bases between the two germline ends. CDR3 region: CASSSRDTVEQYF. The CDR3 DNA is TGTGCCAGCAGCTCCCGGGACACCGTCGAGCAGTACTTC.

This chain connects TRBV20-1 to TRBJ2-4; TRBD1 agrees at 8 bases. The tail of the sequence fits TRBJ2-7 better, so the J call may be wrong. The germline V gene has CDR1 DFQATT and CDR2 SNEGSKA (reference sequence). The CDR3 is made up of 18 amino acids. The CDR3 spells CSARDGGTGRMFAYEQYF. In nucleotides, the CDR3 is TGCAGTGCTAGAGATGGGGGGACAGGAAGGATGTTTGCCTACGAGCAGTACTTC.

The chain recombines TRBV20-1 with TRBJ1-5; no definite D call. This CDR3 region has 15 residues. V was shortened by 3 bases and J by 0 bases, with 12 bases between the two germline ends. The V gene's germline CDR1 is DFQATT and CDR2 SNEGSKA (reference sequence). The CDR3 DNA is TGCAGTGCTAGTTCCAGCATTTATAGCAATCAGCCCCAGCATTTT. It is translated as CSASSSIYSNQPQHF.

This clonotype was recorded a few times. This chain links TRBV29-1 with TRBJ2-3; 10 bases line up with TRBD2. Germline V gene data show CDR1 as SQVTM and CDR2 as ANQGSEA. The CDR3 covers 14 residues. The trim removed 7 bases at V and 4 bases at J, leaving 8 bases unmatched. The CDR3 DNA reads TGCAGCGCCCAGCGGGGGGGCGGCGCAGATACGCAGTATTTT. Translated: CSAQRGGGADTQYF.

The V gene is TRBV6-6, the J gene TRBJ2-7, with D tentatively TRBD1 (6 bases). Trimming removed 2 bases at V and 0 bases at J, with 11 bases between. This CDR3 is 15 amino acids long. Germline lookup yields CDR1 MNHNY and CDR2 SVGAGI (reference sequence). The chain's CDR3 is CASSYLGQISYEQYF. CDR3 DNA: TGTGCCAGCAGTTACCTTGGACAGATCTCCTACGAGCAGTACTTC.

CDR3 in DNA: TGTGCCAGCAATATCCTAGCGGGAAACACAGATACGCAGTATTTT. Protein sequence: CASNILAGNTDTQYF. The rearrangement links TRBV6-6 to TRBJ2-3; 9 bases map to TRBD2. After removal of 7 bases from V and 2 bases from J, the junction contained 7 bases not matched to a gene. The CDR3 runs 15 residues. The germline V gene encodes CDR1 MNHNY and CDR2 SVGAGI (reference sequence).

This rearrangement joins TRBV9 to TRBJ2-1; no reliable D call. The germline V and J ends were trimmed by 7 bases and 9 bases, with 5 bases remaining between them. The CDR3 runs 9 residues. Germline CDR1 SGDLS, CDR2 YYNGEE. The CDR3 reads CASGGEQFF. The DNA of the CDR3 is TGTGCCAGCGGTGGTGAGCAGTTCTTC.

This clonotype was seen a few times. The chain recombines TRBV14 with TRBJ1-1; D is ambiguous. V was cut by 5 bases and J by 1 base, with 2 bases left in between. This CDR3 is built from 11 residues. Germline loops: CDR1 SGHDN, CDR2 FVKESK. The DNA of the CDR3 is TGTGCCAGCAGCAAGAACACTGAAGCTTTCTTT. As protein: CASSKNTEAFF.

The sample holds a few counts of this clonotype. The DNA for the CDR3 is TGTGCCAGCAGCGGAGTCATTGGGAGCGAGCAGTACTTC. It translates to CASSGVIGSEQYF. The J gene is TRBJ2-7, the V gene TRBV12-3 or TRBV12-4; TRBD2 is a possible D gene (5 bases). CDR3 length: 13 residues. The V and J ends lost 6 bases and 6 bases respectively, with 15 bases between them.

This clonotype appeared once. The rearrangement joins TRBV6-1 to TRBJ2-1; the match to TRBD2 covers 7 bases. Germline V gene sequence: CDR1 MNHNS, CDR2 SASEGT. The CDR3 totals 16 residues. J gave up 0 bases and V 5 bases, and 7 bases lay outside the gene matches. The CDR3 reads CASSFPGLRSYNEQFF. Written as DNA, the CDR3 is TGTGCCAGCAGTTTCCCGGGACTACGCTCCTACAATGAGCAGTTCTTC.

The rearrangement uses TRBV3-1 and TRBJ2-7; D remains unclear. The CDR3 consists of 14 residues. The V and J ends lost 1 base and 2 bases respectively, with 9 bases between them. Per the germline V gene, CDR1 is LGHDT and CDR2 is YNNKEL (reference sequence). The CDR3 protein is CASSQGPRPYEQYF. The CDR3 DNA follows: TGTGCCAGCAGCCAAGGCCCGCGGCCCTACGAGCAGTACTTC.

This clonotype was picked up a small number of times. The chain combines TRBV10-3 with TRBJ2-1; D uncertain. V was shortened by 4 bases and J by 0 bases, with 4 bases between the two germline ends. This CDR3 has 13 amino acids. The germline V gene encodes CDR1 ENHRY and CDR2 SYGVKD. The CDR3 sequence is CAISAGSYNEQFF. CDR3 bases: TGTGCCATCAGTGCTGGCTCCTACAATGAGCAGTTCTTC.

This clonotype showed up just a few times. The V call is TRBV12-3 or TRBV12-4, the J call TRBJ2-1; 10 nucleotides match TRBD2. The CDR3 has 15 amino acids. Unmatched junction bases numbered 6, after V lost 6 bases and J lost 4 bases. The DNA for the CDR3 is TGTGCCAGCAGAAGACTAGCGGGTGATTACAATGAGCAGTTCTTC. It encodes CASRRLAGDYNEQFF.

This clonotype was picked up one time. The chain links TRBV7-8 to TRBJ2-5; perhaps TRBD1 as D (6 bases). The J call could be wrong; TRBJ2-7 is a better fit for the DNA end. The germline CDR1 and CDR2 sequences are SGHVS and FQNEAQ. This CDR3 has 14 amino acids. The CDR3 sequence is CASSVNRDNYEQYF. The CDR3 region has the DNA TGTGCCAGCAGCGTAAACCGGGACAACTACGAGCAGTACTTC.

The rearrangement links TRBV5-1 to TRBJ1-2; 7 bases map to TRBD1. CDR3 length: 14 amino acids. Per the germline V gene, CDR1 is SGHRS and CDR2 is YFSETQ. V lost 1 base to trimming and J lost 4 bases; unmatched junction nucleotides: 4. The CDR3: CASSLTGEGYGYTF. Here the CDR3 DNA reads TGCGCCAGCAGCTTGACAGGGGAGGGCTATGGCTACACCTTC.

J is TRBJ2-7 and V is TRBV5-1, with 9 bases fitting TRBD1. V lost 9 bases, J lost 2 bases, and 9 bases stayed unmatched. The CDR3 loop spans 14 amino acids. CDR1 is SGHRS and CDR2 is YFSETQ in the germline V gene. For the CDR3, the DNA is TGCGCCACCTCCGGGACAGGGATCCCCTACGAGCAGTACTTC. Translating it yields CATSGTGIPYEQYF.

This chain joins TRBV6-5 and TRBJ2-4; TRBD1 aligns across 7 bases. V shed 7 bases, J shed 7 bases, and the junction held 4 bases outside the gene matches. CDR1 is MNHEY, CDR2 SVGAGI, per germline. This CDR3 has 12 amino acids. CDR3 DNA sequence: TGTGCCAGCACTTCACAGGGGAACATTCAGTACTTC. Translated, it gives CASTSQGNIQYF.

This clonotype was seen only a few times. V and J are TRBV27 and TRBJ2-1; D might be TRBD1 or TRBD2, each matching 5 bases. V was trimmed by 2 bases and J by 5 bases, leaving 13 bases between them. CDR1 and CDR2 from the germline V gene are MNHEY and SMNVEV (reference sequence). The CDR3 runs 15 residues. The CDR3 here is CASSLRGDPNNEQFF. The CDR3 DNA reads TGTGCCAGCAGTTTACGAGGGGACCCTAACAATGAGCAGTTCTTC.

CDR3 amino acids: CASSPEFGGVVGMNTEAFF. CDR3 DNA: TGTGCCAGCTCACCGGAGTTCGGAGGGGTTGTGGGTATGAACACTGAAGCTTTCTTT. The chain has TRBV18 and TRBJ1-1; the D gene is possibly TRBD1 (5 bases). V shed 3 bases and J shed 0 bases, with 23 bases lying between them. This CDR3 spans 19 amino acids. The germline V gene has CDR1 KGHSH and CDR2 LQKENI.

CDR3 DNA sequence: TGTGCCACCAGCCCCTGGGACAGGGCGTCCTACAATGAGCAGTTCTTC. Translating it yields CATSPWDRASYNEQFF. The chain joins TRBV24-1 to TRBJ2-1; 9 positions agree with TRBD1. CDR3 length equals 16 residues. V was clipped by 7 bases and J by 1 base; unmatched bases: 7. Looked up from germline, CDR1 is KGHDR and CDR2 is SFDVKD.

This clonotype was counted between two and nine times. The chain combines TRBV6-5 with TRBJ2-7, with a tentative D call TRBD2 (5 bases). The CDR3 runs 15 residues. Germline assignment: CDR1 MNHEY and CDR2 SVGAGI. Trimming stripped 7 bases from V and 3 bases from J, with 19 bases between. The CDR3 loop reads CASTPEPGRHYEQYF. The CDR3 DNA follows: TGTGCCAGCACCCCAGAACCGGGAAGACACTACGAGCAGTACTTC.